This T cell receptor (beta chain) originates from a study of cytomegalovirus exposure and HLA in healthy donors. Deletions cut 3 bases from V and 1 base from J, with 9 bases between. Germline CDR1 is SQVTM and CDR2 is ANQGSEA. The CDR3 is 14 residues long. Primers included in the PCR were 60 Vbeta and 13 Jbeta primers. The data were produced by immunoSEQ multiplex PCR, yet TCRdb's version contains in-frame clones alone and is incomplete. This sample carries some 80,000 clones, more than 60% of them seen once, and the ten largest clones take less than 6.5%. Sequencing used PBMCs. This TCR derives from a man aged 18 to 29 in good health and CMV-seropositive. V gene TRBV29-1 combines with J gene TRBJ2-2; unclear D gene. The CDR3 is CSVEGNRNTGELFF. The CDR3 DNA reads as TGCAGCGTTGAGGGTAACAGGAACACCGGGGAGCTGTTTTTT.